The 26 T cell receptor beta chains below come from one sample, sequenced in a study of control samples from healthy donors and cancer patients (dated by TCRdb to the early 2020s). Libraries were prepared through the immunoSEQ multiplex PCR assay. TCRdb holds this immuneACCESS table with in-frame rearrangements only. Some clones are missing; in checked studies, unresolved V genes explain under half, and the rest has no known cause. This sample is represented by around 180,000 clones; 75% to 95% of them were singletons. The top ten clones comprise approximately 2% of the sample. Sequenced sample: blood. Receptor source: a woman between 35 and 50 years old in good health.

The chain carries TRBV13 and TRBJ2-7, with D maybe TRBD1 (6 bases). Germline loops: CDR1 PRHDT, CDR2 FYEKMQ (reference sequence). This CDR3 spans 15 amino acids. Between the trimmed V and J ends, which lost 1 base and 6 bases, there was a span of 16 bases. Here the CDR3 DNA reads TGTGCCAGCAGCTTAGCTGGCAGTGGGGGCCTCGAGCAGTACTTC. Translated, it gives CASSLAGSGGLEQYF.

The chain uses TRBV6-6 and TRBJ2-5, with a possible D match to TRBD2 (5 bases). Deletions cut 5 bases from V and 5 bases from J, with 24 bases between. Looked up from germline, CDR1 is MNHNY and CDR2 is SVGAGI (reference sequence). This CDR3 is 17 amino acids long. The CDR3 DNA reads TGTGCCAGCAGTCGACTACACGGGCAGGTCAACAAGGAGACCCAGTACTTC. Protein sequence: CASSRLHGQVNKETQYF.

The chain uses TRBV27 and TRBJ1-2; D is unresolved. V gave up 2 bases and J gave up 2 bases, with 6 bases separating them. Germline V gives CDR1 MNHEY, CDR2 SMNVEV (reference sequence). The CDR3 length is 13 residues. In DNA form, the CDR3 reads TGTGCCAGCAGTTTACAGATAAACTATGGCTACACCTTC. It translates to CASSLQINYGYTF.

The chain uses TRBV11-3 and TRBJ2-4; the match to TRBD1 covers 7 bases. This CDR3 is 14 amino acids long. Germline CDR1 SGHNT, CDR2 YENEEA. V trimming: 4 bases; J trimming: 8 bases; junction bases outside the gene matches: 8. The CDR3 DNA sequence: TGTGCCAGCAGCTCGCGTGGGCAGGGGGACATTCAGTACTTC. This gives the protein CASSSRGQGDIQYF.

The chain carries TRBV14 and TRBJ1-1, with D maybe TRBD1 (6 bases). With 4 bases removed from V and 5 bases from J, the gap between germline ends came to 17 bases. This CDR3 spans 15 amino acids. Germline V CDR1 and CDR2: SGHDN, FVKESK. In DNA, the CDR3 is TGTGCCAGCAGCCTCCTATTTACCGGGACAACTGAAGCTTTCTTT. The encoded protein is CASSLLFTGTTEAFF.

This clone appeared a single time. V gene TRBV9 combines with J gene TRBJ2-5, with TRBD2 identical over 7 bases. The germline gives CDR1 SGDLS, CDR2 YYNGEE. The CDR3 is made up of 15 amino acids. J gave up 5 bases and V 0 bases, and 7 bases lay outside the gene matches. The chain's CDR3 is CASSVAGGVSETQYF. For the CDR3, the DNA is TGTGCCAGCAGCGTAGCTGGGGGGGTGAGTGAGACCCAGTACTTC.

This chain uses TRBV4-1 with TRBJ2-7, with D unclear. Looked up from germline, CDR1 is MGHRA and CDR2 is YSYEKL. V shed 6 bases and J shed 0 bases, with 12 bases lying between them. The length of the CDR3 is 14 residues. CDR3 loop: CASRNVLSSYEQYF. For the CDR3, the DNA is TGCGCCAGCAGGAATGTCTTGAGCTCCTACGAGCAGTACTTC.

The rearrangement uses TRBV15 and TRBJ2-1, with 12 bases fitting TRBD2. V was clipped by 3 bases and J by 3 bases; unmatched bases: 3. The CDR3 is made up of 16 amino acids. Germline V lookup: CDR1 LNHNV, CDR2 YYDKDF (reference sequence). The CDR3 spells CATSSPLAGGYNEQFF. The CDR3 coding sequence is TGTGCCACCAGCAGCCCACTAGCGGGGGGCTACAATGAGCAGTTCTTC.

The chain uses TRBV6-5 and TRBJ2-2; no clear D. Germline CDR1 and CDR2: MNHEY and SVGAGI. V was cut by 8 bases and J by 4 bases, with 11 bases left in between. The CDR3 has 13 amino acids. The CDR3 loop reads CASRLALTGELFF. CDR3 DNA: TGTGCCAGCCGACTCGCTCTCACCGGGGAGCTGTTTTTT.

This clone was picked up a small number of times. The CDR3 sequence: CASSLWEGGNIQYF. The CDR3 coding sequence is TGTGCCAGCAGTTTATGGGAGGGGGGAAACATTCAGTACTTC. The chain combines TRBV28 with TRBJ2-4; either TRBD1 or TRBD2 may supply D (6 bases each). Germline loops: CDR1 MDHEN, CDR2 SYDVKM. The CDR3 is 14 amino acids. Trimming removed 0 bases at V and 6 bases at J, with 9 bases between.

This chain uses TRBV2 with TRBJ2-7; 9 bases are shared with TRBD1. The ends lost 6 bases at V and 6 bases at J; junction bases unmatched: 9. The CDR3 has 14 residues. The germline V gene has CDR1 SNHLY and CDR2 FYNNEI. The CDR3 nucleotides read TGTGCCAGCAGCCTCCGGGACAGGGAGGCCGAGCAGTACTTC. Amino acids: CASSLRDREAEQYF.

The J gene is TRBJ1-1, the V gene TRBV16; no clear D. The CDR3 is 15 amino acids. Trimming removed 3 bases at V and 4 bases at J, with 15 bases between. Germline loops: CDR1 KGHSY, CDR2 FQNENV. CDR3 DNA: TGTGCCAGCAGCCACCCTACGGGCTGGGGCACTGAAGCTTTCTTT. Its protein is CASSHPTGWGTEAFF.

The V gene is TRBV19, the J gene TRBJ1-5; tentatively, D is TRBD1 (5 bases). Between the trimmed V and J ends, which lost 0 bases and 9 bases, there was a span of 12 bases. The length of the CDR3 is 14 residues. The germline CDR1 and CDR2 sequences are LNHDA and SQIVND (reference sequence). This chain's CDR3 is CASSIDIGGGPQHF. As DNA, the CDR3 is TGTGCCAGTAGTATAGATATCGGGGGGGGGCCCCAGCATTTT.

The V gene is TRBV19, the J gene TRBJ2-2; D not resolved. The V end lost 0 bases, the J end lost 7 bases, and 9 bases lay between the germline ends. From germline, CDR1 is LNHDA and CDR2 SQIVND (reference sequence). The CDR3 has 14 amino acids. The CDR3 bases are TGTGCCAGTAGTATAGATTGGACCTTCGGGGAGCTGTTTTTT. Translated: CASSIDWTFGELFF.

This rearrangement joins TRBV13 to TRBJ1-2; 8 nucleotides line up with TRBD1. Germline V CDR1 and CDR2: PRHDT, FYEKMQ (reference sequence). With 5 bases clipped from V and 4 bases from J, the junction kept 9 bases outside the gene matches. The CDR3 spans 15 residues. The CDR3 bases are TGTGCCAGCAGCAGTGGACAGGGTACCTCCTATGGCTACACCTTC. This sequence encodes CASSSGQGTSYGYTF.

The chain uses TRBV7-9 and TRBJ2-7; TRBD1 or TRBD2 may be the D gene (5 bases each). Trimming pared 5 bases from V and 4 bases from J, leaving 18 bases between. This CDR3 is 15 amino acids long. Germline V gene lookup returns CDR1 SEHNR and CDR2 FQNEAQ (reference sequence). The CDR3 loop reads CASSPRDGPLYEQYF. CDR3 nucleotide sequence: TGTGCCAGCAGCCCAAGGGACGGTCCTTTATACGAGCAGTACTTC.

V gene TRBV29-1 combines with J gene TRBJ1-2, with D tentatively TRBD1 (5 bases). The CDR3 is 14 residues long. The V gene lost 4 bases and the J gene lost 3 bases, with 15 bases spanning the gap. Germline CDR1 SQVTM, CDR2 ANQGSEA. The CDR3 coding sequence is TGCAGCGTTGGGACCCCTCGGGGGGACTATGGCTACACCTTC. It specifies CSVGTPRGDYGYTF.

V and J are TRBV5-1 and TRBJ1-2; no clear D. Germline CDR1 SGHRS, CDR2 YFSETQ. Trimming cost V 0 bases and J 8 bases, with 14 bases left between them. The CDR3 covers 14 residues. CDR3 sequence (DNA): TGCGCCAGCAGCTTGGCTACACAGAGCCGGGGCTACACCTTC. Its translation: CASSLATQSRGYTF.

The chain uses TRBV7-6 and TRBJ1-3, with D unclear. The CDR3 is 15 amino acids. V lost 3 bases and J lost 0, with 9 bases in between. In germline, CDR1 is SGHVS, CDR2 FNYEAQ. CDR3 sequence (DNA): TGTGCCAGCAGCTTTGCTGGAAGCTCTGGAAACACCATATATTTT. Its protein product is CASSFAGSSGNTIYF.

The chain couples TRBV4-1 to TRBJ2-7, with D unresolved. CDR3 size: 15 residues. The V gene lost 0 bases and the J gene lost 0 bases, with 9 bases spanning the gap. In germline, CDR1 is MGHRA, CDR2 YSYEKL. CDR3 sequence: CASSQEGYSSYEQYF. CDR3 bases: TGCGCCAGCAGCCAAGAAGGTTACAGCTCCTACGAGCAGTACTTC.

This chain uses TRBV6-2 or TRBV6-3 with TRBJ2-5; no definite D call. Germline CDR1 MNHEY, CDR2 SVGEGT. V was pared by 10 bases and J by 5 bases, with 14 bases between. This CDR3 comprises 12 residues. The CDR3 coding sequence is TGTGCCACCACCCCCTCGAGGGAGACCCAGTACTTC. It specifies CATTPSRETQYF.

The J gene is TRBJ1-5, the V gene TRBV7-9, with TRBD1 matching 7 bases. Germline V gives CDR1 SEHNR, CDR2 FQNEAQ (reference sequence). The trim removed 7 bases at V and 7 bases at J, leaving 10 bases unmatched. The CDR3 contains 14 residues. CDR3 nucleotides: TGTGCCAGCAAATCACAGGGGTGGGACCAGCCCCAGCATTTT. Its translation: CASKSQGWDQPQHF.

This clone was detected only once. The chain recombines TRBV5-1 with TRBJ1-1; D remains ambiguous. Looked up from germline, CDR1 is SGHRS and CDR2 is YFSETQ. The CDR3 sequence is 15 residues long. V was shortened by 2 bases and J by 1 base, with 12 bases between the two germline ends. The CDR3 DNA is TGCGCCAGCAGCTTAGGCCGACCCGGGAACACTGAAGCTTTCTTT. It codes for CASSLGRPGNTEAFF.

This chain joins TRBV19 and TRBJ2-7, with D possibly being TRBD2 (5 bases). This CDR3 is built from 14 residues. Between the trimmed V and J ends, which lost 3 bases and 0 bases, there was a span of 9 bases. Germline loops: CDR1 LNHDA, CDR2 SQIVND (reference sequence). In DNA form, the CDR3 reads TGTGCCAGTAGTATGACGGGGAGCTCCTACGAGCAGTACTTC. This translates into CASSMTGSSYEQYF.

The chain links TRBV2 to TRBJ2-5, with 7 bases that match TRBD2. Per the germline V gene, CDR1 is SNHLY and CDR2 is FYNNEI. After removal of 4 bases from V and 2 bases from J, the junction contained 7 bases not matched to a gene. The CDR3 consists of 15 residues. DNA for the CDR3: TGTGCCAGCAGTGTTGGGGGGGGGATACAAGAGACCCAGTACTTC. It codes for CASSVGGGIQETQYF.

The CDR3 sequence: CASSIAARGRYGYTF. The CDR3 bases are TGTGCCAGTAGCATCGCAGCCCGGGGGAGGTATGGCTACACCTTC. This chain uses TRBV19 with TRBJ1-2, with a possible D match to TRBD1 (5 bases). The germline gives CDR1 LNHDA, CDR2 SQIVND (reference sequence). Deletions cut 6 bases from V and 5 bases from J, with 19 bases between. The CDR3 runs to 15 residues.